Listed here are 16 T cell receptor beta chains from one sample, sequenced in a study of PD-1 blockade in classical Hodgkin lymphoma. Some clones are missing from TCRdb's copy, which holds only in-frame ones; the method was immunoSEQ multiplex PCR. The table lists about 94,000 clones, 85% to 90% of them singletons. Every patient experienced relapse after autologous stem cell transplantation, and brentuximab vedotin exposure varied. Sequenced material: peripheral blood mononuclear cells (PBMCs), taken before the second cycle of nivolumab. These receptors all stem from a human donor with classical Hodgkin lymphoma.

The chain links TRBV21-1 to TRBJ1-2. TRBV21-1 is described as a pseudogene. The CDR3 has 17 residues. As DNA, the CDR3 is TGTGCCAGCAGCAAAGAGGCGGTCGGGTTTGGTGGCTATGGCTACACCTTC. Translation gives CASSKEAVGFGGYGYTF.

This clone was detected only a few times. This same CDR3 is encoded by further DNA sequences in the sample. The chain links TRBV18 to TRBJ2-3; D uncertain. The germline CDR1 and CDR2 sequences are KGHSH and LQKENI. This CDR3 is built from 12 residues. V was shortened by 3 bases and J by 7 bases, with 8 bases between the two germline ends. CDR3 sequence (DNA): TGTGCCAGCTCACCGGACCGCTATACGCAGTATTTT. It yields the protein CASSPDRYTQYF.

The chain combines TRBV27 with TRBJ2-1; D is ambiguous. The V end was cut by 5 bases, the J end by 4 bases, with 12 bases between. Germline V gene lookup returns CDR1 MNHEY and CDR2 SMNVEV (reference sequence). CDR3 length equals 14 residues. The CDR3 sequence: CASSPHWAYNEQFF. The CDR3 DNA follows: TGTGCCAGCAGTCCCCACTGGGCGTACAATGAGCAGTTCTTC.

The chain couples TRBV19 to TRBJ2-3, with a possible D match to TRBD1 (6 bases). Germline CDR1 LNHDA, CDR2 SQIVND (reference sequence). This CDR3 is 18 amino acids long. V lost 4 bases to trimming and J lost 1 base, with 21 bases between them. The CDR3: CASSKGVRPRKRTDTQYF. The CDR3 coding sequence is TGTGCCAGTAGTAAGGGGGTGCGGCCGAGAAAACGCACAGATACGCAGTATTTT.

CDR3 nucleotides: TGTGCCAGCAGCCCCGGACAGGGTGGATACAATGAGCAGTTCTTC. Amino acids: CASSPGQGGYNEQFF. The chain links TRBV4-2 to TRBJ2-1, with TRBD1 identical over 8 bases. V was clipped by 4 bases and J by 4 bases; unmatched bases: 6. CDR1 LGHNA and CDR2 YNFKEQ come from the germline V gene. The CDR3 extends over 15 amino acids.

This chain uses TRBV7-8 with TRBJ2-5, with 7 bases that match TRBD2. Germline V gene lookup returns CDR1 SGHVS and CDR2 FQNEAQ. The V and J ends lost 1 base and 4 bases, in that order; junction bases with no gene match: 3. The length of the CDR3 is 14 residues. CDR3: CASSLVWEGETQYF. The CDR3 coding sequence is TGTGCCAGCAGCTTAGTTTGGGAGGGAGAGACCCAGTACTTC.

The rearrangement links TRBV15 to TRBJ1-4; the D gene is possibly TRBD1 (5 bases). CDR3 length: 14 amino acids. Trimming took 0 bases from V and 9 from J, leaving 11 bases between them. CDR1 and CDR2 from the germline V gene are LNHNV and YYDKDF (reference sequence). The CDR3 is CATSRDRVVKKLFF. As DNA, the CDR3 is TGTGCCACCAGCAGAGACAGGGTAGTCAAAAAACTGTTTTTT.

CDR3 amino acids: CASSWGLGAGELFF. The CDR3 DNA sequence: TGTGCCAGCAGCTGGGGACTAGGGGCCGGGGAGCTGTTTTTT. The chain carries TRBV7-6 and TRBJ2-2; TRBD2 aligns across 8 bases. The CDR3 consists of 14 residues. Trimming removed 4 bases from V and 6 bases from J; junction bases left unmatched: 4. CDR1 is SGHVS and CDR2 is FNYEAQ in the germline V gene.

This clone was seen once. This chain joins TRBV11-2 and TRBJ2-7, with no clear D. The CDR3 is 12 residues long. Germline CDR1 and CDR2: SGHAT and FQNNGV. V dropped 4 bases and J dropped 2 bases, with 6 bases sitting between them. CDR3 sequence (DNA): TGTGCCAGCAGCTCGCCTACCTACGAGCAGTACTTC. As protein: CASSSPTYEQYF.

The chain has TRBV2 and TRBJ2-5; D may correspond to TRBD1 or TRBD2 (5 bases each). The CDR3 extends over 16 amino acids. Germline CDR1 SNHLY, CDR2 FYNNEI. The V end was cut by 4 bases, the J end by 5 bases, with 20 bases between. CDR3 amino acids: CASSVVPIGASETQYF. DNA of the CDR3: TGTGCCAGCAGTGTGGTACCCATAGGGGCTAGCGAGACCCAGTACTTC.

This clone was recorded a few times. The chain has TRBV11-1 and TRBJ1-1; a weak D match, TRBD1 (6 bases). Trimming removed 4 bases from V and 3 bases from J, with 18 bases in between. This CDR3 region has 16 residues. Germline CDR1 reads SGHAT; CDR2 reads FQDESV (reference sequence). As DNA, the CDR3 is TGTGCCAGCAGCTACAACAGGGAGAGTTTGGACACTGAAGCTTTCTTT. The encoded protein is CASSYNRESLDTEAFF.

This clone occurred once. This chain links TRBV10-3 with TRBJ2-5; 7 bases align to TRBD1. This CDR3 has 14 residues. Germline V lookup: CDR1 ENHRY, CDR2 SYGVKD. V shed 0 bases and J 4 bases; nucleotides not matched to a gene: 2. The CDR3 loop reads CAISESTGTETQYF. The CDR3 nucleotides are TGTGCCATCAGTGAGTCGACAGGGACAGAGACCCAGTACTTC.

The chain couples TRBV28 to TRBJ2-7; 9 bases match TRBD1. CDR1 MDHEN and CDR2 SYDVKM come from the germline V gene. Unmatched junction bases numbered 13, after V lost 7 bases and J lost 9 bases. The CDR3 totals 14 residues. CDR3 DNA sequence: TGTGCCAGCACTTTCTCCGGGACAGGGAAAGGGCAGTACTTC. Translation: CASTFSGTGKGQYF.

The chain is built from TRBV28 and TRBJ2-3, with 8 nucleotides matching TRBD1. Germline CDR1 reads MDHEN; CDR2 reads SYDVKM. V lost 5 bases to trimming and J lost 4 bases; unmatched junction nucleotides: 8. This CDR3 comprises 15 residues. CDR3 nucleotides: TGTGCCAGCAGTCCCGGGACAGGTTTATCAGATACGCAGTATTTT. Residues: CASSPGTGLSDTQYF.

This chain uses TRBV2 with TRBJ1-6, with a tentative D call TRBD1 (6 bases). V gave up 6 bases and J gave up 13 bases, with 19 bases separating them. Germline CDR1 reads SNHLY; CDR2 reads FYNNEI. This CDR3 has 14 residues. The DNA for the CDR3 is TGTGCCAGCAGGATACAGGGTCTACCGTCGCCCCTCCACTTT. Its protein product is CASRIQGLPSPLHF.

This chain connects TRBV9 to TRBJ2-1; D remains ambiguous. V lost 0 bases to trimming and J lost 0 bases, with 4 bases between them. The CDR3 is 14 residues long. CDR1 is SGDLS, CDR2 YYNGEE, per germline. The CDR3 sequence: CASSVVDSYNEQFF. The CDR3 DNA reads TGTGCCAGCAGCGTAGTTGACTCCTACAATGAGCAGTTCTTC.